This T cell receptor beta chain originates from a study of blood T cell repertoires in COVID-19. Study as a whole: Material from acute and convalescent COVID-19 was sourced from the United States, Italy and Spain.

This clone was detected a few times. In the source study's methods: Reference gene primer amplification gave estimated nucleated cell counts. The method was immunoSEQ multiplex PCR; TCRdb's version includes in-frame clones alone and lacks a portion of them. V and J calls and clone size come straight from that table; D and trimming were deduced from the DNA. The table shows 100,000 to 150,000 clones, with 92% occurring only once. The CDR3 extends over 16 amino acids. With V trimmed by 9 bases and J by 0 bases, 3 bases remained unmatched. Germline-derived CDR1 and CDR2 are KGHDR and SFDVKD. Seattle patients were enrolled during active infection and followed longitudinally.

The receptor was isolated from a man between 50 and 59 years old with COVID-19, enrolled during active disease. The material sequenced was peripheral blood. J is TRBJ2-1 and V is TRBV24-1; 14 nucleotides align to TRBD2. CDR3 coding DNA: TGTGCCACCGGGGGGACTAGCGGGAGCTCCTACAATGAGCAGTTCTTC. This codes for CATGGTSGSSYNEQFF.